This T cell receptor (beta chain) was sequenced in a study of cytomegalovirus exposure and HLA in healthy donors. Whole-study results and caveats: Clonal expansion, a later analysis showed, was greater in HLA-associated TCR beta chains than in equally common others. Specific recognition of CMV antigens was confirmed in vitro for a few chains (all CMV-associated). Within the data, a cluster of highly shared sequence variants was likely a sequencing artifact.

About this clone: The antigen remains unidentified.

PCR was performed using 60 Vbeta and 13 Jbeta primers. Clones were sequenced by immunoSEQ multiplex PCR, and TCRdb holds only the in-frame ones, with some missing. The sample has 150,000 to 200,000 clones, about 83% seen once; the top ten hold 4.5% to 7.5%. The TCR originated in a woman in her twenties or thirties in good health and CMV-seropositive. Sequenced input: PBMCs.

This chain's CDR3 is CASSLTSRGKGEQFF. The CDR3 DNA reads as TGTGCCAGCAGTCTGACTAGTCGTGGAAAGGGTGAGCAGTTCTTC. This chain joins TRBV6-5 and TRBJ2-1, with TRBD2 as a possible D gene (6 bases). The CDR3 is 15 residues long. The ends were cut back, 5 bases at V and 9 bases at J, with 20 bases in the middle. Germline-derived CDR1 and CDR2 are MNHEY and SVGAGI.